This TCR beta chain was sequenced in a study of T cell repertoires in cytomegalovirus infection. On the study more broadly: Both CMV infection and a matching HLA type were indicated by public TCR beta signatures.

TCRdb re-derived calls from the reads in MiXCR, one entry per CDR3 protein. The data contain approximately 110,000 distinct CDR3 sequences, about 31% of them singletons. The length of the CDR3 is 17 residues. The V end lost 3 bases, the J end lost 8 bases, and 21 bases lay between the germline ends. Germline lookup yields CDR1 SGHDT and CDR2 YYEEEE. As regards this clonotype: Its antigen is not identified.

This rearrangement joins TRBV5-6 to TRBJ1-6; TRBD1 is a possible D gene (5 bases). Sequencing was performed on CD8+ T cells from cultured PBMCs, taken from culture after CMV antigen stimulation. The sequence was obtained from a human donor in good health (CMV status not recorded). Some clones in this sample may be carry-over from other donors' samples. The CDR3 DNA is TGTGCCAGCAGCTATAGATTGACAGCCCCGGTTGATTCACCCCTCCACTTT. As protein: CASSYRLTAPVDSPLHF. Complete variable domain (other parts from reference TRBV5-6 and TRBJ1-6): DAGVTQSPTHLIKTRGQQVTLRCSPKSGHDTVSWYQQALGQGPQFIFQYYEEEERQRGNFPDRFSGHQFPNYSSELNVNALLLGDSALYLCASSYRLTAPVDSPLHFGNGTRLTVT.